These 32 T cell receptor beta chains originate from one sample sequenced in a study of Ad26.COV2.S vaccination and SARS-CoV-2 variants. Profiling relied on immunoSEQ multiplex PCR, and the TCRdb table lists in-frame clones only, not all of them. This table has about 390,000 clones, 75% to 90% appearing once. The treatment here: approximately 18 received Ad26.COV2.S at low or high dose, single or two shots; 5 received placebo; per-sample allocation not given. Sampling occurred on day 63 after the first vaccine or placebo injection. This specimen consisted of peripheral blood, obtained in a trial of Ad26.COV2.S vaccine versus placebo. These TCRs come from a person aged 18-65 years who received the Ad26.COV2.S COVID-19 vaccine or a placebo.

The chain carries TRBV3-1 (or the pseudogene TRBV3-2) and TRBJ2-7, with TRBD2 identical over 9 bases. Germline assignment: CDR1 LGHDT and CDR2 YNNKEL (reference sequence). The CDR3 sequence is 16 residues long. Trimming cost V 7 bases and J 3 bases; bases outside gene matches: 13. CDR3 bases: TGTGCCAGCACCCGTAAACCGGGACTAGCCTACTACGAGCAGTACTTC. It codes for CASTRKPGLAYYEQYF.

The chain is built from TRBV30 and TRBJ2-7; the D call may be TRBD1 or TRBD2 (6 bases each). Per the germline V gene, CDR1 is GTSNPN and CDR2 is SVGIG (reference sequence). CDR3 length: 14 amino acids. V lost 0 bases, J lost 10 bases, and 19 bases lay in between. The CDR3 nucleotides read TGTGCCTGGAGTGTGGACGCACTCCGGGGGCTTCAGTACTTC. This gives the protein CAWSVDALRGLQYF.

At least ten counts were recorded for this clone. The V call is TRBV7-2, the J call TRBJ1-6; the D is unclear. Germline V gene sequence: CDR1 SGHTA, CDR2 FQGNSA. The CDR3 sequence is 13 residues long. Between the trimmed V and J ends, which lost 4 bases and 10 bases, there was a span of 11 bases. CDR3 sequence reads: CASSSSPVSPLHF. Written as DNA, the CDR3 is TGTGCCAGCAGCTCCTCGCCCGTCTCACCCCTCCACTTT.

This clone was recorded once. The V gene is TRBV5-5, the J gene TRBJ1-2; no reliable D call. The CDR3 runs 14 residues. Per germline, CDR1 SGHKS and CDR2 YYEKEE (reference sequence). The V end was cut by 0 bases, the J end by 4 bases, with 10 bases between. CDR3 nucleotide sequence: TGTGCCAGCAGCTTGGCCGGCAGTTTCTATGGCTACACCTTC. As protein: CASSLAGSFYGYTF.

The V and J genes are TRBV13 and TRBJ2-4; TRBD1 is a possible D gene (5 bases). Germline CDR1 reads PRHDT; CDR2 reads FYEKMQ (reference sequence). Trimming pared 5 bases from V and 0 bases from J, leaving 17 bases between. The CDR3 has 17 residues. This CDR3 reads CASSRLPGSLAKNIQYF. CDR3 bases: TGTGCCAGCAGCCGGCTCCCAGGGTCACTAGCCAAAAACATTCAGTACTTC.

The chain combines TRBV2 with TRBJ1-5; no reliable D call. This CDR3 is 15 amino acids long. Looked up from germline, CDR1 is SNHLY and CDR2 is FYNNEI. The V end lost 3 bases, the J end lost 0 bases, and 9 bases lay between the germline ends. CDR3 nucleotides: TGTGCCAGCAGTGACTATTTTTTTAGCAATCAGCCCCAGCATTTT. Translation gives CASSDYFFSNQPQHF.

The chain recombines TRBV2 with TRBJ1-2; TRBD1 matches 8 bases. The CDR3 spans 17 residues. Germline CDR1 reads SNHLY; CDR2 reads FYNNEI. After removal of 6 bases from V and 4 bases from J, the junction contained 16 bases not matched to a gene. DNA for the CDR3: TGTGCCAGCAGCACGCCAAAACTGGACAGGGCTCCCTATGGCTACACCTTC. Its translation is CASSTPKLDRAPYGYTF.

The CDR3 protein is CSVVQGTHGYTF. For the CDR3, the DNA is TGCAGCGTTGTGCAGGGTACCCATGGCTACACCTTC. The J gene is TRBJ1-2, the V gene TRBV29-1; D is perhaps TRBD1 (5 bases). This CDR3 region has 12 residues. Germline CDR1 and CDR2: SQVTM and ANQGSEA. Trimming removed 4 bases at V and 6 bases at J, with 12 bases between.

The rearrangement uses TRBV5-8 and TRBJ1-1; no firm D call. From germline, CDR1 is SGHTS and CDR2 YDEGEE. Trimming stripped 2 bases from V and 3 bases from J, with 5 bases between. The CDR3 extends over 12 amino acids. CDR3 bases: TGTGCCAGCAGCTTCTGGGACACTGAAGCTTTCTTT. Translated, it gives CASSFWDTEAFF.

V and J are TRBV10-2 and TRBJ1-1; tentatively, D is TRBD1 (5 bases). The V gene's germline CDR1 is WSHSY and CDR2 SAAADI. The CDR3 runs 14 residues. The V end lost 8 bases, the J end lost 0 bases, and 13 bases lay between the germline ends. CDR3 sequence reads: CASFLGGMNTEAFF. CDR3 DNA sequence: TGCGCCAGCTTTCTGGGGGGTATGAACACTGAAGCTTTCTTT.

The chain combines TRBV19 with TRBJ2-7; 9 bases align to TRBD2. The length of the CDR3 is 14 residues. With V trimmed by 7 bases and J by 5 bases, 9 bases remained unmatched. Germline CDR1 and CDR2: LNHDA and SQIVND (reference sequence). CDR3 loop: CASTAGGPVNEQYF. The CDR3 bases are TGTGCCAGTACCGCGGGGGGGCCAGTGAACGAGCAGTACTTC.

The V call is TRBV6-2 or TRBV6-3, the J call TRBJ2-4; D is possibly TRBD1 (6 bases). Germline assignment: CDR1 MNHEY and CDR2 SVGEGT. The CDR3 has 14 amino acids. Trimming took 6 bases from V and 6 from J, leaving 15 bases between them. The CDR3 is CASSERDIANIQYF. The CDR3, as DNA: TGTGCCAGCAGCGAGAGGGACATCGCAAACATTCAGTACTTC.

In regard to this clone: The identical CDR3 is also encoded by other nucleotide sequences in the sample. The rearrangement links TRBV12-3 or TRBV12-4 to TRBJ2-7; no firm D call. The CDR3 loop spans 13 amino acids. V was shortened by 0 bases and J by 0 bases, with 3 bases between the two germline ends. CDR3 DNA: TGTGCCAGCAGTTTAGCGGGCTCCTACGAGCAGTACTTC. It translates to CASSLAGSYEQYF.

This chain uses TRBV5-1 with TRBJ1-1; possible D gene TRBD1, 5 bases. Trimming took 5 bases from V and 3 from J, leaving 17 bases between them. CDR3 length: 15 residues. CDR1 is SGHRS, CDR2 YFSETQ, per germline. The CDR3 nucleotides are TGCGCCAGCAGATTAGCTCGTAGGGGTGACACTGAAGCTTTCTTT. Its translation is CASRLARRGDTEAFF.

The rearrangement uses TRBV5-1 and TRBJ1-2; D unclear. Germline V gives CDR1 SGHRS, CDR2 YFSETQ. The ends were cut back, 4 bases at V and 4 bases at J, with 14 bases in the middle. This CDR3 spans 14 amino acids. CDR3 DNA: TGCGCCAGCAGCGACCCTCCCAGCCTCTATGGCTACACCTTC. It encodes CASSDPPSLYGYTF.

The rearrangement links TRBV6-5 to TRBJ2-7; D may be TRBD1 (5 bases). CDR1 is MNHEY, CDR2 SVGAGI, per germline. The CDR3 consists of 13 residues. Trimming cost V 6 bases and J 3 bases, with 12 bases left between them. The CDR3 loop is CASRWTRFYEQYF. CDR3 nucleotides: TGTGCCAGCAGATGGACACGATTCTACGAGCAGTACTTC.

J is TRBJ1-4 and V is TRBV10-3; TRBD1 aligns across 7 bases. Germline CDR1 is ENHRY and CDR2 is SYGVKD. The V gene end was trimmed by 10 bases and the J gene end by 3 bases; junction bases not matched to a gene: 5. The CDR3 is 13 residues long. The DNA of the CDR3 is TGTGCCAGAGGGACAGCGTCTAATGAAAAACTGTTTTTT. The encoded protein is CARGTASNEKLFF.

The chain links TRBV30 to TRBJ1-1; D is possibly TRBD1 (5 bases). Trimming removed 3 bases at V and 6 bases at J, with 11 bases between. The CDR3 runs 12 residues. The germline gives CDR1 GTSNPN, CDR2 SVGIG (reference sequence). In DNA, the CDR3 is TGTGCCTGGAGCCGACGAGGGGCTGAAGCTTTCTTT. Protein product: CAWSRRGAEAFF.

The chain uses TRBV6-5 and TRBJ1-1; D might be TRBD1 (5 bases). V gave up 5 bases and J gave up 2 bases, with 12 bases separating them. The CDR3 covers 14 residues. Germline V gene sequence: CDR1 MNHEY, CDR2 SVGAGI. Written as DNA, the CDR3 is TGTGCCAGCAGTACCCAGACAGCCAACACTGAAGCTTTCTTT. It specifies CASSTQTANTEAFF.

V gene TRBV4-1 combines with J gene TRBJ2-2; D is unresolved. The germline V gene has CDR1 MGHRA and CDR2 YSYEKL. V lost 5 bases and J 2 bases, leaving 15 bases between the germline ends. This CDR3 has 16 amino acids. CDR3 residues: CASSYPETSNTGELFF. The CDR3 DNA sequence: TGCGCCAGCAGCTACCCAGAGACGTCAAACACCGGGGAGCTGTTTTTT.

Regarding this clone: Other DNA variants within this sample encode the same CDR3. The chain links TRBV6-5 to TRBJ1-6; D gene uncertain. The CDR3 has 15 amino acids. The V gene's germline CDR1 is MNHEY and CDR2 SVGAGI. Trimming stripped 3 bases from V and 0 bases from J, with 6 bases between. CDR3 in amino acids: CASSYEGSYNSPLHF. As DNA, the CDR3 is TGTGCCAGCAGTTATGAGGGCTCCTATAATTCACCCCTCCACTTT.

The chain joins TRBV5-6 to TRBJ1-2; D is uncertain. The germline gives CDR1 SGHDT, CDR2 YYEEEE. The CDR3 contains 15 residues. Trimming stripped 0 bases from V and 0 bases from J, with 9 bases between. CDR3: CASSLVGRTNYGYTF. CDR3 bases: TGTGCCAGCAGCTTGGTTGGGAGAACTAACTATGGCTACACCTTC.

In this sample, this clone turned up a few times. The genes are TRBV7-2 and TRBJ1-1; D remains ambiguous. Germline CDR1 reads SGHTA; CDR2 reads FQGNSA. The V and J ends lost 3 bases and 1 base respectively, with 15 bases between them. This CDR3 is built from 16 residues. The CDR3 is CASSFISGFTNTEAFF. The CDR3 DNA reads as TGTGCCAGCAGCTTCATATCCGGGTTTACGAACACTGAAGCTTTCTTT.

The rearrangement joins TRBV7-2 to TRBJ2-7, with unresolved D. Deletions cut 2 bases from V and 6 bases from J, with 11 bases between. The CDR3 covers 13 residues. The germline gives CDR1 SGHTA, CDR2 FQGNSA. The CDR3 is CASSLRRQGEQYF. The CDR3 bases are TGTGCCAGCAGCTTACGGCGGCAAGGCGAGCAGTACTTC.

This clone was seen a single time. The rearrangement joins TRBV10-2 to TRBJ2-7, with TRBD1 identical over 7 bases. Germline loops: CDR1 WSHSY, CDR2 SAAADI. The CDR3 totals 14 residues. J was trimmed by 5 bases and V by 0 bases; bases with no gene match: 4. CDR3 protein: CASSESYRGNEQYF. For the CDR3, the DNA is TGCGCCAGCAGTGAGTCCTACAGGGGAAACGAGCAGTACTTC.

CDR3 in amino acids: CASRRQGYNEQFF. The CDR3 region has the DNA TGTGCCAGCAGACGACAGGGGTACAATGAGCAGTTCTTC. This chain links TRBV28 with TRBJ2-1; 8 bases align to TRBD1. This CDR3 contains 13 residues. Losses at the gene ends were 6 bases for V and 4 bases for J; bases not matched to a gene: 2. CDR1 and CDR2 (germline): MDHEN, SYDVKM.

The CDR3 loop reads CSASASPTYEQYF. CDR3 DNA sequence: TGCAGTGCTAGTGCGAGCCCCACCTACGAGCAGTACTTC. This chain connects TRBV20-1 to TRBJ2-7; D gene ambiguous. This CDR3 region has 13 residues. Looked up from germline, CDR1 is DFQATT and CDR2 is SNEGSKA (reference sequence). Deletions cut 3 bases from V and 2 bases from J, with 11 bases between.

The chain is built from TRBV4-3 and TRBJ2-1; 8 bases agree with TRBD2. This CDR3 is 14 amino acids long. V was pared by 1 base and J by 10 bases, with 6 bases of the junction left unmatched. Germline-derived CDR1 and CDR2 are LGHNA and YSLEER. The CDR3 protein is CASSQVAGGREQFF. In DNA form, the CDR3 reads TGCGCCAGCAGCCAAGTTGCGGGGGGTAGGGAGCAGTTCTTC.

The chain carries TRBV12-3 or TRBV12-4 and TRBJ2-2; D remains ambiguous. The CDR3 is made up of 13 amino acids. V shed 7 bases and J shed 6 bases, with 12 bases lying between them. This chain's CDR3 is CASNAVAAGELFF. DNA of the CDR3: TGTGCCAGCAACGCTGTAGCTGCCGGGGAGCTGTTTTTT.

The chain joins TRBV3-1 (or the pseudogene TRBV3-2) to TRBJ2-5; 14 bases line up with TRBD2. CDR3 length equals 22 residues. The V and J ends lost 0 bases and 4 bases, in that order; junction bases with no gene match: 19. Germline CDR1 reads LGHDT; CDR2 reads YNNKEL (reference sequence). The CDR3 spells CASSQETPMTSGGAYSRETQYF. CDR3 nucleotides: TGTGCCAGCAGCCAAGAAACCCCCATGACTAGCGGGGGGGCCTATAGTAGAGAGACCCAGTACTTC.

V gene TRBV27 combines with J gene TRBJ2-5; either TRBD1 or TRBD2 may fit D (5 bases each). CDR3 length: 14 amino acids. The germline V and J ends were trimmed by 5 bases and 5 bases, with 15 bases remaining between them. The germline V gene has CDR1 MNHEY and CDR2 SMNVEV (reference sequence). CDR3 residues: CASSPGTLGETQYF. CDR3 coding DNA: TGTGCCAGCAGTCCCGGGACCTTGGGGGAGACCCAGTACTTC.

The chain couples TRBV6-2 or TRBV6-3 to TRBJ2-3; D is unresolved. This CDR3 region has 14 residues. Trimming removed 5 bases from V and 2 bases from J, with 11 bases in between. The V gene's germline CDR1 is MNHEY and CDR2 SVGEGT. The CDR3 loop is CASSQDGSTDTQYF. DNA of the CDR3: TGTGCCAGCAGTCAGGACGGGTCCACAGATACGCAGTATTTT.